A single T cell receptor beta chain is shown here with its context. This clonotype was counted between two and nine times. Its cognate antigen has yet to be identified. The input lacks base qualities; no much larger clone sits a single base away. The data derive from a study of CD8+CD57+ T cells in acquired aplastic anemia listed by TCRdb under 2018. Study-wide context: DNA extracted from sorted CD4+ and CD8+ cells had a mean of about 3.3 ug, with a range of roughly 0.18 to 27.4 ug. CD8+CD57+ expansion was defined as a frequency above the mean frequency observed in healthy subjects. What the work shows at the level of the full study, not this receptor alone: Roughly 29 CD8+ CDR3 sequences were found in both patients and controls but appeared to be highly expressed in patients and within the immunodominant clones of the patients. CD8+ Simpson's diversity did not differ significantly between patients and healthy controls (P=0.060).

Genomic DNA served as template for TCR beta VDJ combination and CDR3 sequence profiling. An Illumina HiSeq 2000 was the platform used for TCR repertoire sequencing. The authors processed their data as follows. Repertoire assessment relied on Simpson's diversity index, CDR3 size and DJ length profiles, and TRBV/TRBJ rearrangement plots. Whichever DNA sequence was most abundant in the deep sequencing data was defined as the immunodominant clone. CDR3 amino acid sequences were checked for sharing between subjects and were compared against published repertoires and the VDJdb database. TCRdb ran its own pipeline on the public reads, namely fastp trimming at Q25 and MiXCR clone calling, and kept in-frame beta chains. Duplicate CDR3 protein sequences are folded into a single record with the most common DNA and genes. The V and J calls here are based on TCRdb, not the publication. Recorded for this sample are tens of thousands of distinct CDR3 sequences; 63% of them occurred a single time. The ten most abundant clones make up 50% to 65% of the sample.

Patients chosen for sequencing had shown expansion of CD8+CD57+ cells by flow cytometry. All patients had severe acquired aplastic anemia diagnosed by International Study of Aplastic Anemia and Agranulocytosis and Camitta criteria. Patients had received no therapy at the time of blood sampling. The study deep-sequenced TCR repertoires of sorted CD4+ and CD8+ blood T cells from severe aplastic anemia patients and healthy subjects. Patients were enrolled in the USA under clinicaltrials.gov protocols 00001620, 01623167, 00001397, 00071045, 00081523 and 00961064. Ficoll-Paque density gradient centrifugation was used to isolate peripheral blood mononuclear cells. Before DNA extraction, CD4+ and CD8+ T cells were sorted with FACS or magnetic beads. This clonotype originated in a human donor with aplastic anemia. The sequencing input was sorted CD4+, CD8+, or CD8+CD57+ T cells (not recorded which) from PBMCs.

The CDR3 sequence is CASSLGFQGATNYGYTF. The DNA sequence follows: TGTGCCAGCAGCTTAGGGTTCCAGGGCGCTACTAACTATGGCTACACCTTC. The rearranged segments are TRBV25-1 and TRBJ1-2; a tentative D match to TRBD1 spans 5 bases. The CDR3, cysteine through phenylalanine, is 17 amino acids long. The DNA shown is the 51-base CDR3, in frame from base 1. CDR1 MGHDK and CDR2 SYGVNS were looked up in the germline V gene. Trimming removed 6 bases from V and 0 bases from J, leaving 20 bases between the germline ends.